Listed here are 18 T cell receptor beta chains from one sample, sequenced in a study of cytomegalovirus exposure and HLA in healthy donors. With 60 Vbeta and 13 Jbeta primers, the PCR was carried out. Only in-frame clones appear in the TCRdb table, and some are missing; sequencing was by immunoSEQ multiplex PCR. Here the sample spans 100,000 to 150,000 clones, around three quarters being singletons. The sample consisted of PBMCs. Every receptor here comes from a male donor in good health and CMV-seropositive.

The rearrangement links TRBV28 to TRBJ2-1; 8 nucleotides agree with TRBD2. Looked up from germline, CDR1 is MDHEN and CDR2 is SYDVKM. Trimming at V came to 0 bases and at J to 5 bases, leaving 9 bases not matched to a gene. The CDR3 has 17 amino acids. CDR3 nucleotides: TGTGCCAGCAGTTTATGGGGCTGGAGTAGCGGGGACAATGAGCAGTTCTTC. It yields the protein CASSLWGWSSGDNEQFF.

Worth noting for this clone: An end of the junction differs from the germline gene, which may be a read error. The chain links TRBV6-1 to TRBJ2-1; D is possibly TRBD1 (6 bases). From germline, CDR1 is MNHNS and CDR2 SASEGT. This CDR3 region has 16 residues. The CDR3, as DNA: TGTGCCAGCAATGAAATGGGGGCGCTGACCTACAATGAGCAGTTCTTC. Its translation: CASNEMGALTYNEQFF.

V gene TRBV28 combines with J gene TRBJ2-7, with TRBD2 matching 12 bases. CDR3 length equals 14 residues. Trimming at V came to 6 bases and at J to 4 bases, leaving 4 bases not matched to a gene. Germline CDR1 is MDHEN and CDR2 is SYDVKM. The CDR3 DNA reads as TGTGCCAGCAGCTCTAGCGGGGGGGCTTACGAGCAGTACTTC. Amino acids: CASSSSGGAYEQYF.

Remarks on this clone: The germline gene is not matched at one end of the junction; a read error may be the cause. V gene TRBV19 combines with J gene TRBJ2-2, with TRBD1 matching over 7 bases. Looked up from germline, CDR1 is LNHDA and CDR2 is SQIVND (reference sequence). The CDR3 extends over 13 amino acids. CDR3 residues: CASRTGNPGELFF. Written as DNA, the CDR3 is TGTGCCAGTAGGACAGGGAACCCCGGGGAGCTGTTTTTT.

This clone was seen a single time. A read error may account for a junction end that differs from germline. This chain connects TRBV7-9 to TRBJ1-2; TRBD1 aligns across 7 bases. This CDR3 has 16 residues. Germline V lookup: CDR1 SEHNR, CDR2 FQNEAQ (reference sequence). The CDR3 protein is CSSSLGGGSSFYGYTF. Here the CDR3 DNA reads TGTTCCAGCAGCTTAGGAGGGGGCAGTTCCTTTTATGGCTACACCTTC.

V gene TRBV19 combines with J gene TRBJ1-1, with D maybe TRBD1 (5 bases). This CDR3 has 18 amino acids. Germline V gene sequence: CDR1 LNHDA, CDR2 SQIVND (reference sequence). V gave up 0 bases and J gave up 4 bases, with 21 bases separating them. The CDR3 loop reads CASSIEVLGQGKSTEAFF. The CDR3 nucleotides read TGTGCCAGTAGTATAGAAGTCTTGGGGCAGGGTAAATCCACTGAAGCTTTCTTT.

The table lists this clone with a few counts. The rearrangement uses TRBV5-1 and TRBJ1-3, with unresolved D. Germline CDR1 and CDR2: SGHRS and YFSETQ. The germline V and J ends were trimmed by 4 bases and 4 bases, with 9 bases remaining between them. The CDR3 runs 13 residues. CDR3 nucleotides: TGCGCCAGCAGCACCGCCCAGGGAAACACCATATATTTT. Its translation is CASSTAQGNTIYF.

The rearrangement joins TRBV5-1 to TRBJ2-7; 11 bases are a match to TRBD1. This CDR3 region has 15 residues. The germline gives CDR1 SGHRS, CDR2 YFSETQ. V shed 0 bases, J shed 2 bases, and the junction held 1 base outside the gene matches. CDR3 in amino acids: CASSLGTGGAYEQYF. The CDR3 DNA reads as TGCGCCAGCAGCTTGGGGACAGGGGGCGCCTACGAGCAGTACTTC.

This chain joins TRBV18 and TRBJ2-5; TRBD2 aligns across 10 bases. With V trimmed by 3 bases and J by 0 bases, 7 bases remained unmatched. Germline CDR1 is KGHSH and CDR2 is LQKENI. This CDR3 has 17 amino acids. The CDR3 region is CASSPFVSGGDQETQYF. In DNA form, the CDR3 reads TGTGCCAGCTCACCCTTCGTAAGCGGGGGGGACCAAGAGACCCAGTACTTC.

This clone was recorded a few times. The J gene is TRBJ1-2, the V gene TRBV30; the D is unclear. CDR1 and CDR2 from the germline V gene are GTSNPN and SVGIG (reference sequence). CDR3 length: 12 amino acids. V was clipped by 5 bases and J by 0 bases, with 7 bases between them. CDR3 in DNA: TGTGCCTGGGATGCGGCTAACTATGGCTACACCTTC. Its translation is CAWDAANYGYTF.

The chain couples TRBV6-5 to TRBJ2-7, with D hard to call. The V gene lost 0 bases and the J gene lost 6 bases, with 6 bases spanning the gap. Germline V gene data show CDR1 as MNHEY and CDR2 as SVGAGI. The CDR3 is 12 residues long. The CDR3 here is CASSYSRVEQYF. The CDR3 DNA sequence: TGTGCCAGCAGTTACTCACGGGTCGAGCAGTACTTC.

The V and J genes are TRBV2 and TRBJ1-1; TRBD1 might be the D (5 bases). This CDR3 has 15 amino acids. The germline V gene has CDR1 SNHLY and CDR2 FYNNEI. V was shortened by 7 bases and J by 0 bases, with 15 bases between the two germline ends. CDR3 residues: CASNAGGEMNTEAFF. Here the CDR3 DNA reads TGTGCCAGCAACGCCGGGGGGGAGATGAACACTGAAGCTTTCTTT. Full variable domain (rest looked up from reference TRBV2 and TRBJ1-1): EPEVTQTPSHQVTQMGQEVILRCVPISNHLYFYWYRQILGQKVEFLVSFYNNEISEKSEIFDDQFSVERPDGSNFTLKIRSTKLEDSAMYFCASNAGGEMNTEAFFGQGTRLTVV.

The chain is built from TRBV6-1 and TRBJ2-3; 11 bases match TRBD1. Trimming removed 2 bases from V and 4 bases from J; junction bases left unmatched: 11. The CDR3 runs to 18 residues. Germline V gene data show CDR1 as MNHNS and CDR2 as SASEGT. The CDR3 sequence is CASSEINPGQGGPDTQYF. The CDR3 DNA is TGTGCCAGCAGTGAAATTAATCCGGGACAGGGGGGGCCAGATACGCAGTATTTT.

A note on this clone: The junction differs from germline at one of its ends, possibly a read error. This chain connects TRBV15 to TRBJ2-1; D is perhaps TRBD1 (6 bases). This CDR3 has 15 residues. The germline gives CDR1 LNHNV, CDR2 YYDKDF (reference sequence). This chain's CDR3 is CATSREWGRRPLQFF. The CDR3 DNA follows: TGTGCCACCAGCCGAGAGTGGGGGCGACGTCCTTTGCAGTTCTTC.

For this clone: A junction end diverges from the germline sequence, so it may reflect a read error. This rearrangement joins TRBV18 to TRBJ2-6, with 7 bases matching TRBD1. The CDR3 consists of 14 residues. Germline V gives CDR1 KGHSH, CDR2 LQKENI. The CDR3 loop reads CASSGQAGANGLTF. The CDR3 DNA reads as TGTGCCAGCTCAGGACAGGCTGGGGCCAACGGCCTGACTTTC.

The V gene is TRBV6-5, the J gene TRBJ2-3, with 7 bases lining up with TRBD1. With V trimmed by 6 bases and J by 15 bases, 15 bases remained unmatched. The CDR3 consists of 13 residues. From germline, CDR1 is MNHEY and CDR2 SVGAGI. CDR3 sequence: CASRKAGGQFFYF. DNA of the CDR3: TGTGCCAGCAGAAAGGCTGGGGGACAGTTTTTTTATTTT.

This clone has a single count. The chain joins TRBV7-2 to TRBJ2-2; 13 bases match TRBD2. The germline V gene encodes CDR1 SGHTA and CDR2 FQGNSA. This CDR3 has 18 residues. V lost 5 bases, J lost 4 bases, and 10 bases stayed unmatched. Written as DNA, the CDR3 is TGTGCCAGCAGCCCACTTAGACTAGCGGGAGGACTCACCGGGGAGCTGTTTTTT. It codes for CASSPLRLAGGLTGELFF.

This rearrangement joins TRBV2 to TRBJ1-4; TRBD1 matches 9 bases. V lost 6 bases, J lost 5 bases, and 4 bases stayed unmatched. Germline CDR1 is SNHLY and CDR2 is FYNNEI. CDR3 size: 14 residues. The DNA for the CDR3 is TGTGCCAGCAGAGTACAGGGGGCAAATGAAAAACTGTTTTTT. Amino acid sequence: CASRVQGANEKLFF.